Detailed here is one TCR beta chain. The antigen is undetermined. The table came from immunoSEQ multiplex PCR; TCRdb's copy has only in-frame clones and leaves some out. The data hold about 120,000 clones, with roughly nine tenths observed a single time. Trimming left V 5 bases short and J 1 base short, with 9 bases between. The V gene's germline CDR1 is GTSNPN and CDR2 SVGIG (reference sequence). This CDR3 spans 12 amino acids. This specimen comes from a study of OX40 agonist ivuxolimab in advanced cancers. The overall study: Among those treated, three patients had partial responses, one with hepatocellular carcinoma and two with cutaneous melanoma. Study-level results: At 0.1 to 3.0 mg/kg, CD4+ and CD8+ blood T cells expanded clonally by week 6. Some of the lowest clonal expansion was seen in partial responders at 0.1-3.0 mg/kg.

J is TRBJ2-7 and V is TRBV30; possibly TRBD1 for D (6 bases). The sequence came from an adult with an advanced solid tumor such as melanoma, head and neck, liver or kidney cancer. Sample: CD4+ or CD8+ T cells sorted from blood, taken in a trial of the OX40 agonist ivuxolimab. The CDR3 reads CAWGGQSYEQYF. The CDR3, as DNA: TGTGCCTGGGGCGGACAGTCCTACGAGCAGTACTTC.